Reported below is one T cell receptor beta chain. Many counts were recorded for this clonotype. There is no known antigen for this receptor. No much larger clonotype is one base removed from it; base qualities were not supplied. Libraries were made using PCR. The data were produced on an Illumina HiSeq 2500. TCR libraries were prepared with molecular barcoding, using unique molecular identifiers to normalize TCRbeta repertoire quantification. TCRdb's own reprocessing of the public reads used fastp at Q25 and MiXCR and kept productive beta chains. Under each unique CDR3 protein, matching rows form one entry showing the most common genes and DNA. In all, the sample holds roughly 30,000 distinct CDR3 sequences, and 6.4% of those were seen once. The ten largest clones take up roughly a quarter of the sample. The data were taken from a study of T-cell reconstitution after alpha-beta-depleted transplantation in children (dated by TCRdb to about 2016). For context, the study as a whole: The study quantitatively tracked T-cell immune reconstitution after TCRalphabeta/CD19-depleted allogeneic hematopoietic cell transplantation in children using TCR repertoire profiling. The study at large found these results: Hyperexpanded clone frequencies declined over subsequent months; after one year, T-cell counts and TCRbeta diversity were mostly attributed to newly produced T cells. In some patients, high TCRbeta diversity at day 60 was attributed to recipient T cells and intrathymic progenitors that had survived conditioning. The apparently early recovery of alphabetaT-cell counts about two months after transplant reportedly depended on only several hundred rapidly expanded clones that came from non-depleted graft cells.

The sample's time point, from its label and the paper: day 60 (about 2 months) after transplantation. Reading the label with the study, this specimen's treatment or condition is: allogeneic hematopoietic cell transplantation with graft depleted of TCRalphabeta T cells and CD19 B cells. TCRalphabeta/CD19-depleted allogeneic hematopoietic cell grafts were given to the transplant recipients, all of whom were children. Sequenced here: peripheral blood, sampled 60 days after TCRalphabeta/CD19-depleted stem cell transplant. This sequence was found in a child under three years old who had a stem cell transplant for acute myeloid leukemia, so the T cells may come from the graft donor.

The sequenced DNA is TGTGCCAGCAGCTACCATAGCGGGGGAGGTGACAATGAGCAGTTCTTC. It codes for CASSYHSGGGDNEQFF. The chain links TRBV11-2 with TRBJ2-1; TRBD2 matches 9 bases in the middle. From a lookup of the germline V gene, CDR1 and CDR2 are SGHAT and FQNNGV. After removal of 4 bases from V and 5 bases from J, the junction retains 9 bases not matched to a gene. Including the terminal cysteine and phenylalanine, the CDR3 comprises 16 residues. Only CDR3 DNA remains: 48 bases, in frame from the first base.